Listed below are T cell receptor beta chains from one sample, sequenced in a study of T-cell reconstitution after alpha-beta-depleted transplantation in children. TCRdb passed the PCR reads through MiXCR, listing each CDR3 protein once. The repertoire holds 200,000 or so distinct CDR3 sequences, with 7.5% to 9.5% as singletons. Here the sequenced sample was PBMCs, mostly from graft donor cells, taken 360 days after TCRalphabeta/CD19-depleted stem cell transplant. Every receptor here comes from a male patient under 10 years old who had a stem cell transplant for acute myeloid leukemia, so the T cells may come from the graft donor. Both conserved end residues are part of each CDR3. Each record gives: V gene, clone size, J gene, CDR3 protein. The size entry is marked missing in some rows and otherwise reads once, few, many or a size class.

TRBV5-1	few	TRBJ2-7	CASSFREASYEQYF
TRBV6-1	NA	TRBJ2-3	CASSASGHYTQYF
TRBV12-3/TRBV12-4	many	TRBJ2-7	CASSSPGQGTYEQYF
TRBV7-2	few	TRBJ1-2	CASSLVSQGHGYTF
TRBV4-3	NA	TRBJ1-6	CASSQDTERRSSYNSPLHF
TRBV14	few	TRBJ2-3	CASSDRLAGQDTQYF
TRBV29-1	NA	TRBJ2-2	CSVALSFRNGSPWGAGELFF
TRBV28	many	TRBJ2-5	CASSLSSGAQYF
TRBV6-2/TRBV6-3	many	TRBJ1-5	CASSYGAAKGYSNQPQHF
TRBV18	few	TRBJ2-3	CASSPYTTPNTDTQYF
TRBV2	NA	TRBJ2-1	CASLSRSYNEQFF
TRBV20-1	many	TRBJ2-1	CSASKGTSGYNEQFF
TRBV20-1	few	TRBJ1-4	CSARDWQGNEKLFF
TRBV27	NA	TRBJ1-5	CASRRVSNQPQHF
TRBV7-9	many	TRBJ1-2	CASSLVWRRGGNYGYTF
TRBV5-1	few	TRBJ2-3	CASSFAGVKTDTQYF
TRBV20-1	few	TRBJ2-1	CSARARTSGRVLNEQFF
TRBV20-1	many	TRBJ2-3	CSARPRGQTSTDTQYF
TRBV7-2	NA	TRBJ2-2	CASSLSPGQAITGELFF
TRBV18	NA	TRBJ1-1	CASSTTGVTEAFF
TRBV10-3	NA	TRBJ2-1	CAISEGNSGRDEQFF
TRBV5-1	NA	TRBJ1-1	CASSGRGVKNTEAFF
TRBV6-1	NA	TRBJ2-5	CASSQTHSGGQTQYF
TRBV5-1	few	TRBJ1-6	CASSLEAAYSPLHF
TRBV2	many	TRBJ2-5	CASSLAGVWQETQYF
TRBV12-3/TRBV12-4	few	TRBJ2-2	CASSLTRGELFF
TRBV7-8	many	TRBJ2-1	CASSLATGVYNEQFF